The 25 T cell receptor beta chains below come from one sample, sequenced in a study of T cells in women clearing cervical HPV infection. Using immunoSEQ multiplex PCR, the repertoire was profiled, and TCRdb retains in-frame clones only, with some absent. Here the sample table reports 21,000 or so clones. The specimen was blood buffy coat. The source is a woman aged 18-70 years with a cervical HPV16 infection that either progressed to CIN3+ or cleared (not recorded which).

Of note for this clone: The read ends 3 residues shy of where the CDR3 ends; the end is completed using the germline J gene. The gene calls are TRBV19 and TRBJ1-2, with 9 nucleotides matching TRBD1. Germline loops: CDR1 LNHDA, CDR2 SQIVND (reference sequence). Germline trimming cut 8 bases from V and 6 bases from J; bases unmatched to any gene: 16. CDR3 size: 16 residues. The CDR3 here is CASSRQQGAKLDGYTF. Incomplete CDR3 DNA: TGTGCCAGTTCTCGTCAACAGGGGGCGAAGTTGGATGGC.

A word on this clone: Coverage ceases 3 residues before the CDR3 finishes, and the germline J gene fills in the end. V is TRBV10-3 and J is TRBJ1-3; D perhaps matches TRBD1 (6 bases). V lost 6 bases and J 4 bases, leaving 13 bases between the germline ends. Germline CDR1 ENHRY, CDR2 SYGVKD. The CDR3 runs 14 residues. CDR3 sequence reads: CAIRETGLGNTIYF. Incomplete CDR3 DNA: TGTGCCATCAGAGAAACAGGGTTAGGAAACACC.

On this clone itself: Coverage ceases 3 residues before the CDR3 finishes, and the germline J gene fills in the end. The chain joins TRBV20-1 to TRBJ2-2; 9 bases align to TRBD2. The V segment lost 5 bases and the J segment 6 bases; nucleotides outside the gene matches: 7. Per the germline V gene, CDR1 is DFQATT and CDR2 is SNEGSKA (reference sequence). The CDR3 has 14 amino acids. CDR3 residues: CSAPIAGVPGELFF. The part of the CDR3 DNA that was read is TGCAGTGCTCCTATAGCGGGGGTTCCCGGGGAG.

Concerning this clone itself: The missing CDR3 end, 3 residues past where the read stops, is filled in from the germline J gene. The chain joins TRBV20-1 to TRBJ2-5, with TRBD2 identical over 10 bases. Germline CDR1 reads DFQATT; CDR2 reads SNEGSKA (reference sequence). There are 15 residues in the CDR3. V was clipped by 0 bases and J by 2 bases; unmatched bases: 3. The CDR3 is CSAREAGGRQETQYF. The CDR3 bases that were read are TGCAGTGCTAGAGAAGCGGGGGGGCGGCAAGAGACC.

Remarks on this clone: The DNA ends 3 residues before the CDR3 does, and the rest of the CDR3 is filled in from the germline J gene. The J gene is TRBJ1-4, the V gene TRBV20-1, with D unclear. This CDR3 is 16 amino acids long. CDR1 is DFQATT, CDR2 SNEGSKA, per germline (reference sequence). Partial CDR3 DNA: TGCAGTGCTAGAGATGCAACAGCTACTTATAATTCACCA. This encodes CSARDATATYNSP. In full, the CDR3 reads CSARDATATYNSPLFF.

As concerns this clone: The CDR3 end is not reached by the read, which stops 3 residues before it; the germline J gene fills it in. This sequence joins TRBV2 and TRBJ1-1; D may be TRBD1 (6 bases). V was cut by 6 bases and J by 4 bases, with 15 bases left in between. The CDR3 extends over 14 amino acids. Per the germline V gene, CDR1 is SNHLY and CDR2 is FYNNEI. The CDR3 DNA, read in part, is TGTGCCAGCAGGGGCCGGGACATTATCACTGAA. The encoded protein is CASRGRDIITE. The entire CDR3 protein reads CASRGRDIITEAFF.

To note about this clone: The read gets to within 3 residues of the CDR3 end, and the germline J gene fills in the rest. This chain links TRBV20-1 with TRBJ1-2; TRBD1 matches at 8 bases. This CDR3 has 12 amino acids. V was pared by 6 bases and J by 3 bases, with 3 bases of the junction left unmatched. CDR1 is DFQATT, CDR2 SNEGSKA, per germline (reference sequence). The sequenced part of the CDR3 DNA is TGCAGTGCCCACAGGGGGGACTATGGC. It encodes CSAHRGDYG. The CDR3 as a whole reads CSAHRGDYGYTF.

Remarks on this clone: The read terminates 3 residues before the CDR3 end, so the remaining end is supplied by the germline J gene. The chain uses TRBV19 and TRBJ2-1; 10 bases align to TRBD2. This CDR3 has 13 residues. Germline V gene lookup returns CDR1 LNHDA and CDR2 SQIVND (reference sequence). The ends lost 10 bases at V and 7 bases at J; junction bases unmatched: 7. The CDR3 is CATRVAGGNEQFF. The sequenced CDR3 bases are TGTGCCACCCGAGTAGCGGGGGGAAATGAG.

This clone registers medium-sized by frequency. The missing CDR3 end, 3 residues past where the read stops, is filled in from the germline J gene. V usage is TRBV10-1 and J usage is TRBJ1-1, with unresolved D. Germline-derived CDR1 and CDR2 are WNHNN and SYGVQD (reference sequence). The CDR3 extends over 13 amino acids. Deletions cut 6 bases from V and 1 base from J, with 9 bases between. CDR3 DNA, as far as it was read: TGCGCCAGCAGCTCCAGCGGGAACACTGAA. It specifies CASSSSGNTE. The whole CDR3 region reads CASSSSGNTEAFF.

As concerns this clone: Read sequence stops 3 residues before the CDR3 end, and the germline J gene provides the missing end. The chain employs TRBV20-1 and TRBJ1-1; possibly TRBD1 for D (6 bases). CDR3 length equals 14 residues. In germline, CDR1 is DFQATT, CDR2 SNEGSKA (reference sequence). Trimming cost V 1 base and J 4 bases, with 13 bases left between them. The CDR3 reads CSARAPTGFTEAFF. The CDR3 DNA, read in part, is TGCAGTGCTAGAGCTCCTACAGGGTTCACTGAA.

Remarks on this clone: The read terminates 3 residues ahead of where the CDR3 ends, so the germline J gene completes it. This chain connects TRBV18 to TRBJ1-4, with 7 bases that match TRBD1. The CDR3 totals 15 residues. Germline lookup yields CDR1 KGHSH and CDR2 LQKENI. The DNA read from the CDR3 is TGTGCCAGCTCACCCGGACAAGGGGGCTTCTCACCA. Amino acids: CASSPGQGGFSP. The CDR3 in full is CASSPGQGGFSPLFF.

With regard to this clone: The read ends 3 residues early relative to the CDR3; the germline J gene fills the gap. The chain has TRBV7-9 and TRBJ2-1, with 8 nucleotides matching TRBD1. With V trimmed by 5 bases and J by 6 bases, 3 bases remained unmatched. CDR1 is SEHNR and CDR2 is FQNEAQ in the germline V gene (reference sequence). The CDR3 loop spans 13 amino acids. Partial CDR3 DNA: TGTGCCAGCAGCATCGGGACAGGCAATGAG. Translated: CASSIGTGNE. The complete CDR3 sequence is CASSIGTGNEQFF.

Comment on this clone: The CDR3 end lies 3 residues beyond the end of the read and is filled in from the germline J gene. The chain combines TRBV7-3 with TRBJ2-2, with TRBD1 matching over 8 bases. The germline V gene has CDR1 SGHTA and CDR2 FQGTGA. The CDR3 covers 14 residues. V shed 4 bases, J shed 4 bases, and the junction held 2 bases outside the gene matches. The part of the CDR3 DNA that was read is TGTGCCAGCAGCTACACAGGGGGCACCGGGGAG. Its protein product is CASSYTGGTGE. The whole CDR3 is CASSYTGGTGELFF.

Concerning this clone: The read finishes 3 residues shy of the CDR3 end, and the germline J gene is used to complete it. V usage is TRBV19 and J usage is TRBJ2-3; D unresolved. Germline CDR1 is LNHDA and CDR2 is SQIVND (reference sequence). Between the trimmed V and J ends, which lost 6 bases and 1 base, there was a span of 14 bases. The CDR3 has 15 residues. The DNA read from the CDR3 is TGTGCCAGTAGATCCGGCGGCAGTCGCACAGATACG. Translated, it gives CASRSGGSRTDT. The whole CDR3 protein is CASRSGGSRTDTQYF.

As to this clone: The read terminates 3 residues ahead of where the CDR3 ends, so the germline J gene completes it. The chain combines TRBV19 with TRBJ1-2; TRBD1 is a possible D gene (5 bases). V lost 10 bases to trimming and J lost 5 bases, with 32 bases between them. The CDR3 contains 18 residues. Germline CDR1 and CDR2: LNHDA and SQIVND (reference sequence). The covered CDR3 bases are TGTGCCACCCACCCAACAGAGGGGCGCGGGGGTAAGGGGTATGGC. This translates into CATHPTEGRGGKGYG. The whole CDR3 sequence reads CATHPTEGRGGKGYGYTF.

A word on this clone: The sequenced fragment ends 3 residues before the CDR3 boundary, so the rest is inferred from the germline J gene. The V call is TRBV19, the J call TRBJ2-7, with a weak D call TRBD1 (6 bases). Per germline, CDR1 LNHDA and CDR2 SQIVND (reference sequence). V was pared by 9 bases and J by 0 bases, with 18 bases between. The CDR3 totals 15 residues. Partial CDR3 DNA: TGTGCCAGCTCGCACCGGGACATCTTCTCCTACGAG. It codes for CASSHRDIFSYE. Given in full, the CDR3 is CASSHRDIFSYEQYF.

Turning to this clone: The CDR3 end is not reached by the read, which stops 3 residues before it; the germline J gene fills it in. This sequence joins TRBV28 and TRBJ2-5, with 9 bases aligning to TRBD1. The V segment lost 1 base and the J segment 5 bases; nucleotides outside the gene matches: 5. There are 15 residues in the CDR3. CDR1 is MDHEN, CDR2 SYDVKM, per germline. The covered CDR3 bases are TGTGCCAGCAGTTTATCTCACAGGGGGCGGGAGACC. It specifies CASSLSHRGRET. The full CDR3 reads CASSLSHRGRETQYF.

To note about this clone: The sequence runs out 3 residues before the end of the CDR3; the remainder is reconstructed from the germline J gene. The chain carries TRBV29-1 and TRBJ2-2; 10 nucleotides match TRBD2. The CDR3 has 17 residues. Germline V gene lookup returns CDR1 SQVTM and CDR2 ANQGSEA. V trimming: 0 bases; J trimming: 2 bases; junction bases outside the gene matches: 6. CDR3 in amino acids: CSVEDLRTSGNTGELFF. CDR3 DNA, as far as it was read: TGCAGCGTTGAAGATCTTAGGACTAGCGGTAACACCGGGGAG.

Remarks on this clone: The sequence runs out 3 residues before the end of the CDR3; the remainder is reconstructed from the germline J gene. V is TRBV19 and J is TRBJ1-2; possible D gene TRBD1, 6 bases. The CDR3 is 12 residues long. CDR1 LNHDA and CDR2 SQIVND come from the germline V gene (reference sequence). CDR3 amino acids: CASMQGRRGYTF. Incomplete CDR3 DNA: TGTGCCAGTATGCAGGGGCGCAGGGGC.

In regard to this clone: Read coverage stops 3 residues before the CDR3 terminus; the germline J gene supplies the remainder. The chain combines TRBV7-6 with TRBJ1-1; D remains unclear. Germline CDR1 reads SGHVS; CDR2 reads FNYEAQ. V was pared by 2 bases and J by 6 bases, with 10 bases between. This CDR3 has 13 amino acids. The sequenced part of the CDR3 DNA is TGTGCCAGCAGCTTATTTATGGGCGCTGAA. Translated: CASSLFMGAE. The complete CDR3 protein is CASSLFMGAEAFF.

Concerning this clone itself: The read finishes 3 residues shy of the CDR3 end, and the germline J gene is used to complete it. V usage is TRBV7-2 and J usage is TRBJ2-7, with TRBD2 matching 10 bases. The CDR3 contains 14 residues. CDR1 and CDR2 (germline): SGHTA, FQGNSA. The V and J ends lost 3 bases and 6 bases, in that order; junction bases with no gene match: 5. The CDR3 reads CASSFGTSVTEQYF. The covered CDR3 bases are TGTGCCAGCAGCTTTGGGACTAGCGTTACCGAG.

For this clone: The read ends 3 residues before the CDR3 terminus; that terminus is restored from the germline J gene. V gene TRBV10-1 combines with J gene TRBJ1-2; D remains unclear. The CDR3 is 15 residues long. Germline loops: CDR1 WNHNN, CDR2 SYGVQD (reference sequence). The covered CDR3 bases are TGCGCCAGCAGTGAGTTACCGAGTTTAAACAATGAC. Its translation is CASSELPSLNND. The full-length CDR3 reads as CASSELPSLNNDYTF.

The covered CDR3 bases are TGTGCCAGTTCGGTCCGGGACAGGGGGCTTCAGCCC. Its translation: CASSVRDRGLQP. The complete CDR3 reads CASSVRDRGLQPQHF. The J gene is TRBJ1-5, the V gene TRBV19; 12 bases match TRBD1. The read ends 3 residues shy of where the CDR3 ends; the end is completed using the germline J gene. This CDR3 spans 15 amino acids. Germline V CDR1 and CDR2: LNHDA, SQIVND (reference sequence). With 8 bases clipped from V and 6 bases from J, the junction kept 8 bases outside the gene matches.

A note on this clone: The read stops 3 residues short of the end of the CDR3; the missing end is completed from the germline J gene. This rearrangement joins TRBV20-1 to TRBJ2-3, with TRBD2 as a possible D gene (6 bases). Germline CDR1 DFQATT, CDR2 SNEGSKA (reference sequence). The CDR3 is 12 amino acids. The V and J ends lost 5 bases and 8 bases respectively, with 14 bases between them. CDR3 amino acids: CSAPLTSFTQYF. Partial CDR3 DNA: TGCAGTGCTCCATTAACTAGCTTTACG.

Notes on this clone: The CDR3 is cut off 3 residues early in the read; its end comes from the germline J gene. The chain joins TRBV6-1 to TRBJ2-7, with D possibly being TRBD1 (6 bases). The germline V and J ends were trimmed by 4 bases and 1 base, with 17 bases remaining between them. The CDR3 is made up of 16 amino acids. Germline V gene sequence: CDR1 MNHNS, CDR2 SASEGT. CDR3 DNA (partial): TGTGCCAGCAGTGCGCCTAGGGGACAAGGATCCTACGAG. Residues: CASSAPRGQGSYE. The complete CDR3 sequence is CASSAPRGQGSYEQYF.